These 22 T cell receptor beta chains were all obtained from the same sample, sequenced in a study of low-dose radiotherapy and immunotherapy resistance in tumors. Indicated time point: after trial treatment. Treatment described: LDRT plus nivolumab, ipilimumab, low-dose cyclophosphamide and aspirin (RACIN trial). cDNA synthesis used a TRAV/TRBV-specific primer set for both chains. TCRs underwent about 20 PCR cycles of amplification with a constant-region primer and V-primer adapter. TCRdb re-called the reads with MiXCR, one entry per CDR3 protein. The table lists 40,000 or so distinct CDR3 sequences, under 30% of them singletons. The source material was PBMCs, sampled after low-dose radiotherapy plus immunotherapy. The origin of the receptors is a male donor with prostate cancer.

The chain is built from TRBV11-2 and TRBJ2-5; D gene unclear. Trimming took 5 bases from V and 5 from J, leaving 9 bases between them. In germline, CDR1 is SGHAT, CDR2 FQNNGV. This CDR3 region has 12 residues. The CDR3 is CASSIRPETQYF. DNA of the CDR3: TGTGCCAGCAGCATCCGCCCGGAGACCCAGTACTTC.

This clonotype was counted many times. This rearrangement joins TRBV27 to TRBJ2-3; possible D gene TRBD2, 6 bases. Deletions cut 2 bases from V and 5 bases from J, with 11 bases between. Germline CDR1 reads MNHEY; CDR2 reads SMNVEV (reference sequence). The CDR3 spans 14 residues. CDR3: CASSLVGGLDTQYF. CDR3 in DNA: TGTGCCAGCAGTTTAGTGGGGGGTCTAGATACGCAGTATTTT.

V usage is TRBV3-1 and J usage is TRBJ2-1; 13 bases map to TRBD2. The CDR3 length is 18 residues. Germline-derived CDR1 and CDR2 are LGHDT and YNNKEL (reference sequence). V shed 4 bases, J shed 7 bases, and the junction held 13 bases outside the gene matches. The CDR3: CASSPPRGGLAGENEQFF. As DNA, the CDR3 is TGTGCCAGCAGCCCGCCCAGGGGAGGACTAGCGGGAGAAAATGAGCAGTTCTTC.

This CDR3 is CASSPSGGEGQPQHF. The CDR3 DNA sequence: TGTGCCAGCAGCCCCTCCGGAGGGGAGGGACAGCCCCAGCATTTT. The chain links TRBV3-1 to TRBJ1-5; D might be TRBD1 (5 bases). Germline-derived CDR1 and CDR2 are LGHDT and YNNKEL (reference sequence). This CDR3 has 15 residues. V was cut by 4 bases and J by 7 bases, with 17 bases left in between.

This clonotype appeared a few times. The rearrangement joins TRBV28 to TRBJ1-5; D unclear. Per the germline V gene, CDR1 is MDHEN and CDR2 is SYDVKM. Trimming left V 4 bases short and J 6 bases short, with 7 bases between. The CDR3 totals 12 residues. The CDR3: CASSSAVQPQHF. DNA for the CDR3: TGTGCCAGCAGTTCCGCAGTTCAGCCCCAGCATTTT.

This clonotype has at least ten counts. The CDR3 DNA reads TGCGCCAGCAGCTCGAGTAGCGGGGGAAGAGATACGCAGTATTTT. Translating it yields CASSSSSGGRDTQYF. V is TRBV5-1 and J is TRBJ2-3; 9 nucleotides match TRBD2. Trimming at V came to 3 bases and at J to 5 bases, leaving 7 bases not matched to a gene. The CDR3 is made up of 15 amino acids. The V gene's germline CDR1 is SGHRS and CDR2 YFSETQ.

This clonotype was found many times. This chain joins TRBV14 and TRBJ2-3, with TRBD2 matching 9 bases. This CDR3 contains 18 residues. Germline V gene lookup returns CDR1 SGHDN and CDR2 FVKESK. V shed 1 base and J 8 bases; nucleotides not matched to a gene: 16. CDR3 DNA: TGTGCCAGCAGCCAAGCAATAGCGGGGGCCCTTCGACGAGGTACGCAGTATTTT. It translates to CASSQAIAGALRRGTQYF. Based on the CDR3 plus reference TRBV14 and TRBJ2-3, the full variable domain is EAGVTQFPSHSVIEKGQTVTLRCDPISGHDNLYWYRRVMGKEIKFLLHFVKESKQDESGMPNNRFLAERTGGTYSTLKVQPAELEDSGVYFCASSQAIAGALRRGTQYFGPGTRLTVL.

This clonotype appeared many times. The chain carries TRBV24-1 and TRBJ2-7, with no clear D. The CDR3 covers 13 residues. Germline assignment: CDR1 KGHDR and CDR2 SFDVKD. V was pared by 2 bases and J by 6 bases, with 10 bases between. The CDR3 here is CATSDSSSGEQYF. CDR3 DNA: TGTGCCACCAGTGATTCTTCCTCGGGCGAGCAGTACTTC.

The chain recombines TRBV5-1 with TRBJ2-3; TRBD2 might be the D (6 bases). Germline CDR1 SGHRS, CDR2 YFSETQ. The CDR3 contains 14 residues. The V and J ends lost 4 bases and 3 bases respectively, with 12 bases between them. CDR3 nucleotide sequence: TGCGCCAGCAGCGCGGGGACCTCTACAGATACGCAGTATTTT. It translates to CASSAGTSTDTQYF.

This clonotype was seen many times. The V gene is TRBV2, the J gene TRBJ2-7, with D perhaps matching TRBD1 (6 bases). This CDR3 has 12 residues. Between the trimmed V and J ends, which lost 5 bases and 4 bases, there was a span of 9 bases. Germline lookup yields CDR1 SNHLY and CDR2 FYNNEI. The CDR3 protein is CASSTDRYEQYF. DNA for the CDR3: TGTGCCAGCAGTACGGACAGATACGAGCAGTACTTC.

This clonotype was observed a handful of times. This sequence may be a read error, since a much larger clone differs from it by one base. The chain uses TRBV20-1 and TRBJ1-1; the D gene is possibly TRBD1 (6 bases). The CDR3 runs to 15 residues. Germline V gene sequence: CDR1 DFQATT, CDR2 SNEGSKA (reference sequence). V was pared by 8 bases and J by 8 bases, with 27 bases between. The CDR3 reads CSTTPEGRGLSEAFF. The CDR3 region has the DNA TGCAGTACCACACCGGAGGGCAGGGGCCTCTCGGAAGCTTTCTTT.

In this sample, this clonotype turned up many times. This chain uses TRBV7-2 with TRBJ2-7, with TRBD1 identical over 9 bases. Per the germline V gene, CDR1 is SGHTA and CDR2 is FQGNSA. V shed 2 bases, J shed 3 bases, and the junction held 5 bases outside the gene matches. This CDR3 is built from 15 residues. The CDR3 loop is CASSLSQDRGYEQYF. DNA of the CDR3: TGTGCCAGCAGCTTATCACAGGACAGGGGCTACGAGCAGTACTTC.

This clonotype was detected ten times or more. The chain is built from TRBV7-9 and TRBJ1-1; 9 nucleotides line up with TRBD1. V was clipped by 0 bases and J by 10 bases; unmatched bases: 9. The germline gives CDR1 SEHNR, CDR2 FQNEAQ (reference sequence). The CDR3 extends over 15 amino acids. The CDR3 DNA is TGTGCCAGCAGCTTAGCCGGGACAGGGATTGATGGAGCTTTCTTT. Protein: CASSLAGTGIDGAFF.

This clonotype was seen repeatedly, ten times or more. The chain employs TRBV27 and TRBJ2-1; 9 positions match TRBD2. V gave up 0 bases and J gave up 7 bases; unmatched junction bases: 7. Germline loops: CDR1 MNHEY, CDR2 SMNVEV (reference sequence). CDR3 length: 16 amino acids. The CDR3 DNA is TGTGCCAGCAGTTTATCGGGCGGGAGGGCCAGGAATGAGCAGTTCTTC. It is translated as CASSLSGGRARNEQFF.

This clonotype showed up many times. CDR3 DNA sequence: TGTGCCAGCAGCTTAGAAGGGGCGGGGGCAGATACGCAGTATTTT. It encodes CASSLEGAGADTQYF. The chain is built from TRBV11-2 and TRBJ2-3, with TRBD2 identical over 7 bases. Germline V lookup: CDR1 SGHAT, CDR2 FQNNGV. The CDR3 is 15 residues long. J lost 4 bases, V lost 0 bases, and 4 bases had no gene match.

This clonotype has a count of ten or more. This chain links TRBV20-1 with TRBJ2-7; TRBD1 agrees at 10 bases. The CDR3 covers 16 residues. The germline V gene encodes CDR1 DFQATT and CDR2 SNEGSKA (reference sequence). J was trimmed by 5 bases and V by 0 bases; bases with no gene match: 10. CDR3 in amino acids: CSARDPRTGGSNEQYF. CDR3 coding DNA: TGCAGTGCTAGAGATCCGAGGACAGGGGGGAGTAACGAGCAGTACTTC.

The V and J genes are TRBV25-1 and TRBJ1-5; D is unclear. Germline lookup yields CDR1 MGHDK and CDR2 SYGVNS. CDR3 length equals 14 residues. The V end lost 5 bases, the J end lost 1 base, and 9 bases lay between the germline ends. The chain's CDR3 is CASSRPASNQPQHF. CDR3 nucleotide sequence: TGTGCCAGCAGTCGCCCGGCAAGCAATCAGCCCCAGCATTTT.

Many counts were recorded for this clonotype. The V and J genes are TRBV6-2 or TRBV6-3 and TRBJ1-2; D perhaps matches TRBD1 (6 bases). The CDR3 is made up of 16 amino acids. Trimming removed 0 bases from V and 2 bases from J, with 13 bases in between. From germline, CDR1 is MNHEY and CDR2 SVGEGT. CDR3: CASSYSTAGENYGYTF. The CDR3, as DNA: TGTGCCAGCAGTTACTCGACGGCAGGGGAAAACTATGGCTACACCTTC.

The chain couples TRBV5-4 to TRBJ2-3; D gene uncertain. Between the trimmed V and J ends, which lost 3 bases and 5 bases, there was a span of 19 bases. Germline CDR1 is SGHNT and CDR2 is YYREEE (reference sequence). This CDR3 region has 16 residues. CDR3 loop: CASSSGSNSVGDTQYF. The CDR3 nucleotides are TGTGCCAGCAGCTCCGGGTCAAACAGCGTAGGAGATACGCAGTATTTT.

This chain links TRBV5-4 with TRBJ2-5, with TRBD2 identical over 7 bases. The CDR3 is 14 residues long. Germline CDR1 is SGHNT and CDR2 is YYREEE (reference sequence). After removal of 7 bases from V and 6 bases from J, the junction contained 12 bases not matched to a gene. This CDR3 is CASATAGGIKTQYF. The CDR3 DNA sequence: TGTGCCAGCGCGACGGCCGGGGGGATCAAGACCCAGTACTTC.

This clonotype was recorded a few times. Since a far larger clone is one base different, this is likely a read error. The V gene is TRBV5-6, the J gene TRBJ2-7; TRBD2 aligns across 9 bases. Germline values: CDR1 SGHDT, CDR2 YYEEEE. This CDR3 is built from 15 residues. Trimming removed 5 bases from V and 7 bases from J; junction bases left unmatched: 13. The CDR3 here is CASSFSGSSYNEQYF. The DNA of the CDR3 is TGTGCCAGCAGTTTTAGCGGGAGCTCCTACAATGAGCAGTACTTC.

This clonotype was detected many times. V gene TRBV2 combines with J gene TRBJ1-6, with 10 bases identical to TRBD1. Per the germline V gene, CDR1 is SNHLY and CDR2 is FYNNEI. The CDR3 spans 14 residues. V lost 6 bases and J lost 8; bases outside the gene matches: 4. The CDR3 nucleotides are TGTGCCAGCAGCCCCGGGACAGGGGATTCACCCCTCCACTTT. This codes for CASSPGTGDSPLHF.